This T cell receptor beta chain was sequenced for a study of T cell responses to AZD1222 COVID-19 vaccine. Findings of the study overall: Breadth and depth of Spike-specific TCRs rose after two AZD1222 doses. In all cases, repertoires were sampled only after the peak T cell response. Regions left unmutated in variants are reportedly the target of nearly half of spike-specific TCRs.

Clones were read by immunoSEQ multiplex PCR, and TCRdb kept only the in-frame ones, dropping some. The sample lists 150,000 to 200,000 clones, just over 85% occurring once. This CDR3 is 15 amino acids long. Germline-derived CDR1 and CDR2 are LGHNA and YSLEER. The V and J ends lost 1 base and 9 bases respectively, with 16 bases between them. A remark on this clone: The target antigen is unknown.

The input for sequencing was peripheral blood, taken 28 days after the second AZD1222 dose. The genes are TRBV4-3 and TRBJ2-1; D possibly uses TRBD1 or TRBD2 (5 bases each). The sequence came from an adult who received the AZD1222 COVID-19 vaccine. CDR3 loop: CASSQVGQAGGEQFF. CDR3 nucleotide sequence: TGCGCCAGCAGCCAAGTGGGCCAGGCTGGGGGTGAGCAGTTCTTC.